Sequencing of this T cell receptor (beta chain) was carried out in a study of T cells expressing NK-cell markers. The overall study: The study drew TCR beta repertoires from sorted CD3+CD56+NKG2C+, CD3+CD56+NKG2C- and CD3+CD56-NKG2C+ T cells. Findings and limits, study-wide: Whether expanded NKG2C-expressing T cell clones recognize HCMV is unknown. The same clonotypes also predominated in the CD3+CD56-NKG2C+ fraction of several donors.

TCRdb re-called the 5' RACE reads, yielding one record per CDR3 amino acid sequence without DNA. The sample yields more than 400,000 distinct CDR3 sequences, of which the top ten take up 7.3%. A note on this clonotype: The antigen is undetermined.

This CDR3 is built from 15 residues. Germline loops: CDR1 KGHSH, CDR2 LQKENI. This sequence originates from a woman aged 18 to 75 in good health. Sequencing was done on a sample of blood T cells: a sorted CD56 or NKG2C T cell subset, CD4+ or CD8+ T cells, or bulk PBMC T cells (not recorded which). The chain joins TRBV18 to TRBJ2-7; the D call of TRBD1 rests on TCRdb alone, since no DNA is present to check it. CDR3 protein: CASSRPGTGTYEQYF.